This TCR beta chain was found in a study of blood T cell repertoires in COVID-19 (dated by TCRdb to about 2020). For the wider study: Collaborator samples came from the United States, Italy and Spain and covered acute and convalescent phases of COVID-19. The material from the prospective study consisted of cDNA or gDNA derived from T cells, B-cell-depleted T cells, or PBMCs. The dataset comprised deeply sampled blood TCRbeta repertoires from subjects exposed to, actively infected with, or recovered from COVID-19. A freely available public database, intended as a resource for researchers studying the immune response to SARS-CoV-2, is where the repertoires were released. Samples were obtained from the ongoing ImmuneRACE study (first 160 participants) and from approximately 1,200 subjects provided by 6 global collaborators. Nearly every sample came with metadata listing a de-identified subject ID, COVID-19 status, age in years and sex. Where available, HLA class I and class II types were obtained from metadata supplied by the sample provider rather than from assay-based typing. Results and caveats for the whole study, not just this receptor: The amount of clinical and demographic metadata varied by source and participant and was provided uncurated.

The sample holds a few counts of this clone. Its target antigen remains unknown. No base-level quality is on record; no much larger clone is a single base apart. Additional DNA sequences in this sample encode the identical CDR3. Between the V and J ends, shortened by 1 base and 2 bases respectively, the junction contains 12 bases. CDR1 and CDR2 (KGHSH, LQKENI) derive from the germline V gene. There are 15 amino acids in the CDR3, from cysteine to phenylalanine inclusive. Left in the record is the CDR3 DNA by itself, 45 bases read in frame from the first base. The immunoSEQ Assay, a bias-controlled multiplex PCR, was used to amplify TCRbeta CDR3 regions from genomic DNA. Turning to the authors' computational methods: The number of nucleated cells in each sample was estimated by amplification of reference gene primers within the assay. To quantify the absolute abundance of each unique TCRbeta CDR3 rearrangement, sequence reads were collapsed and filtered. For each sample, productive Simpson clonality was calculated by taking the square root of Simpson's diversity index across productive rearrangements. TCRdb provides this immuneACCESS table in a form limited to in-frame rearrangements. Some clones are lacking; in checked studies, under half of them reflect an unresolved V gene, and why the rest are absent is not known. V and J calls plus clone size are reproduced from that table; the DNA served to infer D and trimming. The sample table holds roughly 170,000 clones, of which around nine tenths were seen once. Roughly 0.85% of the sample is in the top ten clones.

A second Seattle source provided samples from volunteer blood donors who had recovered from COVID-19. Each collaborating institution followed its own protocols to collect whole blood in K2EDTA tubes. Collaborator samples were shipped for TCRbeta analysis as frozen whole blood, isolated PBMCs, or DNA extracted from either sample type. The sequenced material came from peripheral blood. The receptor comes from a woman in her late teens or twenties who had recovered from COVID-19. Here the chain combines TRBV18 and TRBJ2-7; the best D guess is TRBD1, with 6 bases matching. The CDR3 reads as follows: CASSPRQGTPYEQYF. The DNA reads TGTGCCAGCTCACCACGGCAGGGGACGCCCTACGAGCAGTACTTC.